Sequencing of this T cell receptor (beta chain) was carried out in a study of blood T cell repertoires in COVID-19. V lost 2 bases, J lost 7 bases, and 6 bases stayed unmatched. Per the germline V gene, CDR1 is KGHSH and CDR2 is LQKENI. The CDR3 sequence is 15 residues long. In the original analysis: For nucleated cells, counts were estimated from reference gene primer amplification. Data came from immunoSEQ multiplex PCR; TCRdb stores just in-frame clones and leaves some out. From that table come the V and J calls and clone size; the DNA was used to work out D and trimming. The table has about 200,000 clones, roughly 80% seen once.

The chain is built from TRBV18 and TRBJ1-4; the match to TRBD1 covers 8 bases. The sequence was collected from a woman older than 75 with acute or convalescent COVID-19. Sequencing was carried out using peripheral blood. For the CDR3, the DNA is TGTGCCAGCTCACCAACGGCAGGGGGCGGTGAAAAACTGTTTTTT. Its protein is CASSPTAGGGEKLFF.